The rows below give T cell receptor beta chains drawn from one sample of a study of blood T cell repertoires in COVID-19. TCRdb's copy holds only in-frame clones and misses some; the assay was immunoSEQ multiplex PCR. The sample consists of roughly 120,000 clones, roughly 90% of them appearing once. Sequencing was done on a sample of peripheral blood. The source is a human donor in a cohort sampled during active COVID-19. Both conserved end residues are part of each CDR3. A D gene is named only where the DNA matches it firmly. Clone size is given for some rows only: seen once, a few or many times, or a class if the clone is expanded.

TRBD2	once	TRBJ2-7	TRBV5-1	CASSPGLAGDEQYF	TGCGCCAGCAGCCCGGGACTAGCGGGAGATGAGCAGTACTTC
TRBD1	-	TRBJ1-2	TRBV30	CAWTQGAGDYGYTF	TGTGCCTGGACCCAGGGGGCGGGAGACTATGGCTACACCTTC
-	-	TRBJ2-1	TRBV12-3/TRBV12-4	CASSLPVHEQFF	TGTGCCAGCAGTCTTCCCGTCCATGAGCAGTTCTTC
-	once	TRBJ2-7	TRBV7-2	CASSLQRDYEQYF	TGTGCCAGCAGCTTACAGAGGGACTACGAGCAGTACTTC
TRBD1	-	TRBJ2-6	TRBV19	CASSGNGQGDFLSGANVLTF	TGTGCCAGTAGTGGCAATGGACAGGGAGATTTTCTCTCTGGGGCCAACGTCCTGACTTTC
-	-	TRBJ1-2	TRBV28	CASIHGGKDGYTF	TGTGCCAGCATTCATGGCGGGAAGGATGGCTACACCTTC
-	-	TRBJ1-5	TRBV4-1	CASSQAGFGSNQPQHF	TGCGCCAGCAGCCAAGCAGGGTTCGGGAGCAATCAGCCCCAGCATTTT
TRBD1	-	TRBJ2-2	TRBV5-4	CASSLGDRDSGELFF	TGTGCCAGCAGCTTGGGGGACAGGGATTCCGGGGAGCTGTTTTTT
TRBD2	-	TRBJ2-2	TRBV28	CASRREQGTGELFF	TGTGCCAGCCGGCGGGAGCAGGGCACCGGGGAGCTGTTTTTT
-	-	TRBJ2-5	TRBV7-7	CASSFSGHQETQYF	TGTGCTAGCAGCTTTTCTGGGCATCAAGAGACCCAGTACTTC
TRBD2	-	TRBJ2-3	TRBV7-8	CASSLGLRGTKDTQYF	TGTGCCAGCAGCTTAGGGTTGCGGGGGACGAAAGATACGCAGTATTTT
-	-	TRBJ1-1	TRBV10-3	CAISAAQNTEAFF	TGTGCCATCAGTGCTGCGCAGAACACTGAAGCTTTCTTT
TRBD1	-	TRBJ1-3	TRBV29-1	CSPHRGPSGNTIYF	TGCAGCCCTCACAGGGGACCCTCTGGAAACACCATATATTTT
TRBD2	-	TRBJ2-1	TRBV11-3	CASSRNSGSSSYNEQFF	TGTGCCAGCAGTAGAAATAGCGGGTCGAGCTCCTACAATGAGCAGTTCTTC
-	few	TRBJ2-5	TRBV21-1	CASSKWAVRTQYF	TGTGCCAGCAGCAAATGGGCAGTTCGGACCCAGTACTTC
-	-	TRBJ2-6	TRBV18	CASSPDSSGANVLTF	TGTGCCAGCTCGCCGGACAGCTCTGGGGCCAACGTCCTGACTTTC
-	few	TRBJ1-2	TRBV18	CASSPLSDSNYGYTF	TGTGCCAGCTCACCACTCAGTGACAGTAACTATGGCTACACCTTC
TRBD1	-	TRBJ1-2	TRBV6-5	CASSYSRQGASYGYTF	TGTGCCAGCAGTTACTCTCGACAGGGGGCTTCCTATGGCTACACCTTC
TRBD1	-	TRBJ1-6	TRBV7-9	CASSQGTGVSRNNSPLHF	TGTGCCAGCAGCCAGGGGACAGGGGTGTCGCGTAATAATTCACCCCTCCACTTT
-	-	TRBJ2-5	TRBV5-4	CASSLMADQETQYF	TGTGCCAGCAGCTTGATGGCGGACCAAGAGACCCAGTACTTC
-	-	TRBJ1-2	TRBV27	CASGEAGRGHYGYTF	TGTGCCAGCGGGGAAGCGGGCCGTGGTCACTATGGCTACACCTTC
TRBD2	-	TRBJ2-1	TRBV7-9	CASTSGTSANNEQFF	TGTGCCAGCACCTCGGGGACTAGCGCGAACAATGAGCAGTTCTTC
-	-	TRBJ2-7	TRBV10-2	CASSVNYEQYF	TGCGCCAGCAGTGTCAACTACGAGCAGTACTTC
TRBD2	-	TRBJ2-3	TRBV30	CAWSKGAGPSGGTDTQYF	TGTGCCTGGAGTAAAGGTGCGGGGCCCAGCGGGGGCACAGATACGCAGTATTTT
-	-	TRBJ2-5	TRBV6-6	CASSHEGRGRETQYF	TGTGCCAGCTCCCACGAGGGCAGGGGAAGGGAGACCCAGTACTTC